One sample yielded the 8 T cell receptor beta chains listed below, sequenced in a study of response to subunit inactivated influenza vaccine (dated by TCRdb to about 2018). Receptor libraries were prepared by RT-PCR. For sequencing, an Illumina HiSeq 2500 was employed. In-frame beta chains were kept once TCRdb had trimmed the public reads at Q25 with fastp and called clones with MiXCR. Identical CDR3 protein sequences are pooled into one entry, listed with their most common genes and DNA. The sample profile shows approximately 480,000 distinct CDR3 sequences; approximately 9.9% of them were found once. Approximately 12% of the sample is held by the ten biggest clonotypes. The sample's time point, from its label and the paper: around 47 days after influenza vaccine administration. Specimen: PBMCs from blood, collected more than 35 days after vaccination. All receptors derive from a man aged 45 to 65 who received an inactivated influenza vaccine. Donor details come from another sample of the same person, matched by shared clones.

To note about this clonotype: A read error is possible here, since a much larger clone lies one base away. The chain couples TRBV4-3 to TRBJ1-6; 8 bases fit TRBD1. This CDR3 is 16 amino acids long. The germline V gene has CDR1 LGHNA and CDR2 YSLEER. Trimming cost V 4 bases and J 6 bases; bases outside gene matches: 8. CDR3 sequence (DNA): TGCGCCAGCAGCCCAGAAAGGGACAGGACTAATTCACCCCTCCACTTT. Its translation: CASSPERDRTNSPLHF.

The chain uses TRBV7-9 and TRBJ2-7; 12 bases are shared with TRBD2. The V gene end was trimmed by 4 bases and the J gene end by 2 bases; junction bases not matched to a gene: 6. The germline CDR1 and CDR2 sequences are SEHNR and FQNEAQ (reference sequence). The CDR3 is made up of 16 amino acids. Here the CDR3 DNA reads TGTGCCAGCAGCTACCTAGCGGGAGGGCCCCCCTACGAGCAGTACTTC. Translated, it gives CASSYLAGGPPYEQYF.

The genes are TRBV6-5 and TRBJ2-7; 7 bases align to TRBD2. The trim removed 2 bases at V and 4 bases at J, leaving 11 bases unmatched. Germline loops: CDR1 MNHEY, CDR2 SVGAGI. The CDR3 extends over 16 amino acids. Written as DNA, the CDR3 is TGTGCCAGCAGTTACACCCAACTAGCGAGAGGTTACGAGCAGTACTTC. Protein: CASSYTQLARGYEQYF.

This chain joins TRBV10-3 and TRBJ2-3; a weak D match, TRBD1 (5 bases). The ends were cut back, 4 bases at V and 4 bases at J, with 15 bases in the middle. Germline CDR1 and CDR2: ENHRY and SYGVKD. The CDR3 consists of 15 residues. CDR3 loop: CAISGKGNGPDTQYF. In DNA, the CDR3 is TGTGCCATCAGTGGAAAGGGGAATGGTCCAGATACGCAGTATTTT.

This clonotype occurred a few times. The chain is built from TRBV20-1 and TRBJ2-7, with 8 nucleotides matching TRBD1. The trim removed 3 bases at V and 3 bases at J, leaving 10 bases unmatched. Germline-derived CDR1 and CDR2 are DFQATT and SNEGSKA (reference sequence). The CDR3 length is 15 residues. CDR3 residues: CSARGTGEWNYEQYF. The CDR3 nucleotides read TGCAGTGCTAGGGGGACAGGCGAATGGAACTACGAGCAGTACTTC.

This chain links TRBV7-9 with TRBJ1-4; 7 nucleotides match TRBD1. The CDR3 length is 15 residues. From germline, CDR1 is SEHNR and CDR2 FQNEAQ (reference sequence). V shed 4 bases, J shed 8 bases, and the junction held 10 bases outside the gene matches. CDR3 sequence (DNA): TGTGCCAGCAGCTCCCCGACAGGGTCGGAGGAAAAACTGTTTTTT. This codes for CASSSPTGSEEKLFF.

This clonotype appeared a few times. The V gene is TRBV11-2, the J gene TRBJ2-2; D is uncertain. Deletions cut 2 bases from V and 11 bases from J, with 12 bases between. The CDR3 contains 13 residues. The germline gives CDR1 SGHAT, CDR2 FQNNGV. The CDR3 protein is CASSLRGVGELFF. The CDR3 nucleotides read TGTGCCAGCAGCTTACGCGGAGTGGGCGAGCTGTTTTTT. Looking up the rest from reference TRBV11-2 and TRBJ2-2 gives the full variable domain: EAGVAQSPRYKIIEKRQSVAFWCNPISGHATLYWYQQILGQGPKLLIQFQNNGVVDDSQLPKDRFSAERLKGVDSTLKIQPAKLEDSAVYLCASSLRGVGELFFGEGSRLTVL.

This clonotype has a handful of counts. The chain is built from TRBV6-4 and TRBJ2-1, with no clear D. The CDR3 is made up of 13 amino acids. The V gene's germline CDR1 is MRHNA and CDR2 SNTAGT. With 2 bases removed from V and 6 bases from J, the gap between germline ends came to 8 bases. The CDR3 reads CASSDVVGNEQFF. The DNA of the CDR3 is TGTGCCAGCAGTGACGTGGTAGGCAATGAGCAGTTCTTC.